This TCR beta chain emerged from a study of HIV-infected patients and healthy controls. The overall study: All patients had undetectable virus after a further year of therapy, about 70% of the 16 by the second bleed. Study-wide findings and caveats: Only sixteen HIV-infected individuals were processed, a major limit on how widely findings apply.

This clonotype qualifies as medium-sized (0.01 to 0.1%). Its specificity is not known. 500 ng RNA was reverse transcribed with alpha and beta constant-region primers. Using multiplexing indices, alpha and beta chain libraries were generated apart by chain-specific third strand synthesis. TCRdb re-called the 5' RACE reads through MiXCR, storing one row per CDR3 protein. The data hold about 3,800 distinct CDR3 sequences, with roughly 9% observed a single time. Antiretroviral therapy had run roughly three months, about 14 weeks, before follow-up blood collection. Whole blood was used without fractionation, so all unsorted peripheral T cells were included. This CDR3 is 20 amino acids long. V gave up 4 bases and J gave up 6 bases; unmatched junction bases: 26. Germline CDR1 is MNHNY and CDR2 is SVGAGI (reference sequence).

The sequencing here drew on blood, taken during antiretroviral therapy. The V call is TRBV6-6, the J call TRBJ1-2, with 7 nucleotides matching TRBD1. The clonotype originates from an adult with HIV infection. The CDR3 spells CASSSRTVTLPETGSNGYTF. CDR3 coding DNA: TGTGCCAGCAGTTCCAGGACAGTGACATTACCGGAGACAGGGTCTAATGGCTACACCTTC.